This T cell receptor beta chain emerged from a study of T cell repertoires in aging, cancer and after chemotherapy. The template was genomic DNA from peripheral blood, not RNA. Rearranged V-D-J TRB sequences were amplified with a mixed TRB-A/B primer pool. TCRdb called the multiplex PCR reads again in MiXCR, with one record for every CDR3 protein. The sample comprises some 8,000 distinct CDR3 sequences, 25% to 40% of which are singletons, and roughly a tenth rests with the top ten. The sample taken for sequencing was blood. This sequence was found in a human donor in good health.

CDR3 protein: CASSLRGGNEAFF. The DNA of the CDR3 is TGTGCCAGCAGTTTGAGAGGGGGGAATGAAGCTTTCTTT. The J gene is TRBJ1-1, the V gene TRBV12-3 or TRBV12-4; perhaps TRBD1 as D (6 bases). This CDR3 is 13 amino acids long. V dropped 3 bases and J dropped 7 bases, with 12 bases sitting between them.